The 15 T cell receptor beta chains below all came from one sample that was sequenced in a study of regulatory T cells in long-lasting Graves disease. Time point reported: newly diagnosed GD, antithyroid drugs for less than 3 months. PBMCs were the source of the RNA used for TCR sequencing. Arm-PCR of CDR3 regions and iRepertoire HTBI primers were used to build TCR beta libraries. TCRdb independently ran MiXCR on the multiplex PCR reads; one entry per CDR3 protein. In the table there are a few hundred thousand distinct CDR3 sequences, 15% of which are singletons. These data were likewise used in another study, on T cells in Graves' hyperthyroidism and ophthalmopathy.

Sequencing was performed on peripheral blood mononuclear cells (PBMCs), taken at new diagnosis, from a patient treated with antithyroid drugs. The receptors come from a woman aged 40 to 49 with Graves disease.

This clonotype was seen a handful of times. Written as DNA, the CDR3 is TGCGCCAGCAGCCCTCAAAGCAGCCCAACAGATACGCAGTATTTT. Translating it yields CASSPQSSPTDTQYF. The chain recombines TRBV4-1 with TRBJ2-3; D not resolved. CDR3 length equals 15 residues. CDR1 is MGHRA and CDR2 is YSYEKL in the germline V gene. V was shortened by 4 bases and J by 3 bases, with 14 bases between the two germline ends.

This sequence joins TRBV29-1 and TRBJ1-4, with a weak D call TRBD1 (5 bases). The germline V and J ends were trimmed by 1 base and 8 bases, with 5 bases remaining between them. CDR3 length: 11 residues. CDR1 SQVTM and CDR2 ANQGSEA come from the germline V gene. CDR3 sequence (DNA): TGCAGCGTTGAAGGGGGGGAAAAACTGTTTTTT. This encodes CSVEGGEKLFF.

V gene TRBV29-1 combines with J gene TRBJ2-7, with 8 bases identical to TRBD1. In germline, CDR1 is SQVTM, CDR2 ANQGSEA. J gave up 7 bases and V 6 bases, and 8 bases lay outside the gene matches. The CDR3 is made up of 12 amino acids. The CDR3 bases are TGCAGCGTAGGGACAGGCTCGGGAGAGCAGTACTTC. Encoded protein: CSVGTGSGEQYF.

This clonotype was detected ten times or more. CDR3 in DNA: TGTGCCAGCAGCTTTGGGGATGGGACTAGCCAGTACTTC. Protein: CASSFGDGTSQYF. This chain links TRBV7-2 with TRBJ2-5, with TRBD2 matching over 8 bases. With 3 bases clipped from V and 10 bases from J, the junction kept 7 bases outside the gene matches. Germline assignment: CDR1 SGHTA and CDR2 FQGNSA. CDR3 length: 13 amino acids.

V gene TRBV20-1 combines with J gene TRBJ1-5; 7 nucleotides match TRBD1. V lost 6 bases, J lost 2 bases, and 10 bases stayed unmatched. Germline loops: CDR1 DFQATT, CDR2 SNEGSKA (reference sequence). The CDR3 is 15 residues long. The CDR3 protein is CSARQGSLGNQPQHF. CDR3 coding DNA: TGCAGTGCGAGACAGGGAAGTTTAGGCAATCAGCCCCAGCATTTT.

A remark on this clonotype: This clone may be a read error of a much larger clone one base away. The chain recombines TRBV6-1 with TRBJ2-7; 12 positions agree with TRBD2. The CDR3 has 14 amino acids. Germline CDR1 MNHNS, CDR2 SASEGT. The CDR3 bases are TGTGCCACTTTACTAGCGGGAGGCACCTACGAGCGGTACTTC. Translating gives CATLLAGGTYERYF.

This clonotype was counted ten times or more. The rearrangement uses TRBV19 and TRBJ1-2; D remains unclear. The CDR3 runs 15 residues. Germline loops: CDR1 LNHDA, CDR2 SQIVND (reference sequence). Between the trimmed V and J ends, which lost 6 bases and 0 bases, there was a span of 14 bases. CDR3 residues: CASRARPETNYGYTF. CDR3 in DNA: TGTGCCAGTAGGGCCAGGCCCGAGACTAACTATGGCTACACCTTC.

This chain links TRBV2 with TRBJ1-5; no clear D gene. Trimming stripped 6 bases from V and 0 bases from J, with 12 bases between. CDR1 and CDR2 (germline): SNHLY, FYNNEI. CDR3 size: 15 residues. DNA for the CDR3: TGTGCCAGCAGCCAGACGAGCTATAGCAATCAGCCCCAGCATTTT. Its translation is CASSQTSYSNQPQHF.

This clonotype has at least ten counts. The chain uses TRBV11-3 and TRBJ2-5, with D unclear. Trimming cost V 2 bases and J 1 base, with 11 bases left between them. CDR1 and CDR2 from the germline V gene are SGHNT and YENEEA. The CDR3 is made up of 15 amino acids. The CDR3 DNA sequence: TGTGCCAGCAGCTTAAGAGAGCGCGTCCAAGAGACCCAGTACTTC. It is translated as CASSLRERVQETQYF.

About this clonotype itself: This may arise from a read error, as a much more abundant clone is one base away. The chain uses TRBV28 and TRBJ1-2; the D is unclear. CDR3 length equals 12 residues. CDR1 and CDR2 (germline): MDHEN, SYDVKM. The chain's CDR3 is CASTTGLYGCTF. The CDR3 DNA reads as TGTGCCAGCACCACCGGGCTTTATGGCTGCACCTTC.

This sequence joins TRBV12-3 or TRBV12-4 and TRBJ1-3, with 10 bases that match TRBD1. Unmatched junction bases numbered 9, after V lost 6 bases and J lost 4 bases. The CDR3 runs 16 residues. The chain's CDR3 is CASSATGTGDGNTIYF. The CDR3 DNA reads TGTGCCAGCAGCGCCACCGGGACAGGGGACGGAAACACCATATATTTT.

This chain connects TRBV9 to TRBJ2-7, with D possibly being TRBD2 (6 bases). The germline V gene has CDR1 SGDLS and CDR2 YYNGEE. The CDR3 extends over 13 amino acids. V gave up 4 bases and J gave up 2 bases, with 10 bases separating them. CDR3 bases: TGTGCCAGCAGCCGGGACTTGACCTACGAGCAGTACTTC. As protein: CASSRDLTYEQYF.

This clonotype was seen many times. CDR3 protein: CASGLDDRSPLHF. The CDR3 nucleotides are TGTGCTAGTGGTTTGGACGACAGGTCACCCCTCCACTTT. The chain employs TRBV12-5 and TRBJ1-6; the D gene is possibly TRBD1 (6 bases). The CDR3 contains 13 residues. Deletions cut 1 base from V and 10 bases from J, with 8 bases between. The V gene's germline CDR1 is LGHNT and CDR2 FRNRAP.

In its sample, this clonotype was seen many times. J is TRBJ1-1 and V is TRBV3-1, with D maybe TRBD1 (5 bases). Between the trimmed V and J ends, which lost 5 bases and 0 bases, there was a span of 10 bases. The germline V gene encodes CDR1 LGHDT and CDR2 YNNKEL (reference sequence). CDR3 length: 14 amino acids. CDR3 amino acids: CASSSGPLNTEAFF. DNA for the CDR3: TGTGCCAGCAGCTCGGGACCTCTGAACACTGAAGCTTTCTTT.

There are many counts of this clonotype. The rearrangement uses TRBV27 and TRBJ2-2; D is uncertain. Trimming pared 5 bases from V and 7 bases from J, leaving 17 bases between. Germline lookup yields CDR1 MNHEY and CDR2 SMNVEV (reference sequence). CDR3 length equals 15 residues. The CDR3 coding sequence is TGTGCCAGCAGTCCCTTTGGCAGAGCCATCGGGGAGCTGTTTTTT. Protein sequence: CASSPFGRAIGELFF.